This is a list of T cell receptor beta chains from one sample in a study of early T cells in non-severe SARS-CoV-2 infection. TCRdb itself ran the 5' RACE reads through MiXCR, one entry per CDR3 protein. The sample records roughly 110,000 distinct CDR3 sequences, over 8.5% being singletons. Sequencing used whole blood. The receptors were gathered from an adult who was a healthcare worker with PCR-confirmed SARS-CoV-2 infection or an uninfected control (not recorded which). Both conserved end residues are part of each CDR3. The D gene is left open where the match is weak. Clone size is given for some rows only: seen once, a few or many times, or a class if the clone is expanded.

v_gene: TRBV29-1; abundance: NA; d_gene: TRBD2; j_gene: TRBJ2-1; CDR3aa: CSALTSGRANEQFF; CDR3nt: TGCAGCGCCCTGACTAGCGGGAGGGCCAATGAGCAGTTCTTC
v_gene: TRBV6-6; abundance: many; d_gene: NA; j_gene: TRBJ2-3; CDR3aa: CASTPRGTGTDTQYF; CDR3nt: TGTGCCAGCACTCCCCGAGGTACGGGCACAGATACGCAGTATTTT
v_gene: TRBV4-1; abundance: few; d_gene: NA; j_gene: TRBJ2-1; CDR3aa: CASSLGLLSSYNEQFF; CDR3nt: TGCGCCAGCAGCCTTGGACTATTGAGCTCCTACAATGAGCAGTTCTTC
v_gene: TRBV29-1; abundance: once; d_gene: TRBD2; j_gene: TRBJ2-7; CDR3aa: CSGARLAGEYEQYF; CDR3nt: TGCAGCGGTGCACGACTAGCGGGAGAGTACGAGCAGTACTTC
v_gene: TRBV2; abundance: NA; d_gene: TRBD1; j_gene: TRBJ2-7; CDR3aa: CASFRDRGGEQYF; CDR3nt: TGTGCCAGCTTCCGGGACAGGGGCGGTGAGCAGTACTTC
v_gene: TRBV28; abundance: NA; d_gene: NA; j_gene: TRBJ1-2; CDR3aa: CASSLRRDGGYTF; CDR3nt: TGTGCCAGCAGCCTAAGGCGCGACGGAGGCTACACCTTC
v_gene: TRBV11-2; abundance: many; d_gene: TRBD1; j_gene: TRBJ1-1; CDR3aa: CASSRAQGSTEAFF; CDR3nt: TGTGCCAGCAGCCGGGCACAGGGGAGCACTGAAGCTTTCTTT
v_gene: TRBV5-1; abundance: few; d_gene: NA; j_gene: TRBJ1-1; CDR3aa: CASNPPGQGSAFF; CDR3nt: TGCGCCAGCAACCCTCCGGGGCAGGGGTCGGCTTTCTTT
v_gene: TRBV5-5; abundance: NA; d_gene: NA; j_gene: TRBJ1-2; CDR3aa: CASSLSQGLGYGYTF; CDR3nt: TGTGCCAGCAGCTTGAGTCAGGGCCTCGGCTATGGCTACACCTTC
v_gene: TRBV7-2; abundance: many; d_gene: NA; j_gene: TRBJ2-7; CDR3aa: CASSPYNQGYEQYF; CDR3nt: TGTGCCAGCAGCCCCTACAATCAGGGTTACGAGCAGTACTTC
v_gene: TRBV20-1; abundance: NA; d_gene: TRBD1; j_gene: TRBJ2-7; CDR3aa: CSLDRGGYEQYF; CDR3nt: TGCAGTCTCGACAGGGGGGGCTACGAGCAGTACTTC
v_gene: TRBV29-1; abundance: NA; d_gene: TRBD1; j_gene: TRBJ1-1; CDR3aa: CSVAPPGQGEETEAFF; CDR3nt: TGCAGCGTTGCCCCACCGGGACAGGGAGAGGAAACTGAAGCTTTCTTT
v_gene: TRBV20-1; abundance: NA; d_gene: TRBD1; j_gene: TRBJ2-7; CDR3aa: CSARDRWWGTEDYEQYF; CDR3nt: TGCAGTGCTAGAGATCGCTGGTGGGGGACAGAGGATTACGAGCAGTACTTC
v_gene: TRBV7-3; abundance: many; d_gene: NA; j_gene: TRBJ1-1; CDR3aa: CASSRTQGTEAFF; CDR3nt: TGTGCCAGCAGCCGGACTCAGGGGACCGAAGCTTTCTTT
v_gene: TRBV28; abundance: many; d_gene: NA; j_gene: TRBJ1-1; CDR3aa: CASDEGYEAFF; CDR3nt: TGTGCCAGCGACGAGGGGTACGAAGCTTTCTTT
v_gene: TRBV7-8; abundance: few; d_gene: NA; j_gene: TRBJ1-4; CDR3aa: CASSSDFRANEKLFF; CDR3nt: TGTGCCAGCAGCTCCGACTTCAGGGCGAATGAAAAACTGTTTTTT
v_gene: TRBV28; abundance: many; d_gene: NA; j_gene: TRBJ2-3; CDR3aa: CASSLKSGEDTQYF; CDR3nt: TGTGCCAGCAGTTTAAAGTCTGGGGAAGATACGCAGTATTTT
v_gene: TRBV19; abundance: few; d_gene: NA; j_gene: TRBJ2-3; CDR3aa: CASIDRGSGIPDTQYF; CDR3nt: TGTGCCAGTATCGACCGCGGATCGGGGATACCAGATACGCAGTATTTT
v_gene: TRBV5-5; abundance: NA; d_gene: NA; j_gene: TRBJ1-2; CDR3aa: CASSFLRVQHFYGYTF; CDR3nt: TGTGCCAGCAGCTTTCTACGCGTCCAGCATTTTTATGGCTACACCTTC
v_gene: TRBV19; abundance: many; d_gene: NA; j_gene: TRBJ2-1; CDR3aa: CASNASRRMREGGDNEQFF; CDR3nt: TGTGCCAGTAATGCCTCGCGAAGGATGCGGGAAGGGGGGGACAATGAGCAGTTCTTC
v_gene: TRBV27; abundance: few; d_gene: NA; j_gene: TRBJ2-7; CDR3aa: CASSLQFGPSYEQYF; CDR3nt: TGTGCCAGCAGTTTACAGTTCGGCCCCTCCTACGAGCAGTACTTC
v_gene: TRBV4-3; abundance: NA; d_gene: TRBD1; j_gene: TRBJ1-6; CDR3aa: CASSQAGTGYNSPLHF; CDR3nt: TGCGCCAGCAGCCAAGCCGGGACAGGGTATAATTCACCCCTCCACTTT
v_gene: TRBV12-3/TRBV12-4; abundance: few; d_gene: TRBD1; j_gene: TRBJ2-3; CDR3aa: CASSLGATGGGSQYF; CDR3nt: TGTGCCAGCAGTTTAGGGGCGACAGGGGGCGGGTCGCAGTATTTT
v_gene: TRBV7-2; abundance: NA; d_gene: NA; j_gene: TRBJ2-7; CDR3aa: CASSSRVVRNEQYF; CDR3nt: TGTGCCAGCAGCTCCAGGGTCGTGAGAAACGAGCAGTACTTC